Given below is one T cell receptor beta chain in context. These data belong to a study of T cell changes during pregnancy in multiple sclerosis. The method was immunoSEQ multiplex PCR; TCRdb's version includes in-frame clones alone and lacks a portion of them. The sample carries roughly 100,000 clones, less than 95% recorded once. The CDR3 runs 16 residues. The germline CDR1 and CDR2 sequences are SGHRS and YFSETQ. The J segment lost 2 bases and the V segment lost 2 bases, leaving 7 bases of the junction unmatched. The chain employs TRBV5-1 and TRBJ2-5; 9 nucleotides line up with TRBD2. Sample: peripheral blood, taken in the second trimester of pregnancy. The origin of this receptor is a female donor in good health, enrolled as a control in a pregnancy study. The CDR3 region is CASSFGGSGGQETQYF. CDR3 sequence (DNA): TGCGCCAGCAGCTTTGGTGGTAGCGGGGGACAAGAGACCCAGTACTTC.